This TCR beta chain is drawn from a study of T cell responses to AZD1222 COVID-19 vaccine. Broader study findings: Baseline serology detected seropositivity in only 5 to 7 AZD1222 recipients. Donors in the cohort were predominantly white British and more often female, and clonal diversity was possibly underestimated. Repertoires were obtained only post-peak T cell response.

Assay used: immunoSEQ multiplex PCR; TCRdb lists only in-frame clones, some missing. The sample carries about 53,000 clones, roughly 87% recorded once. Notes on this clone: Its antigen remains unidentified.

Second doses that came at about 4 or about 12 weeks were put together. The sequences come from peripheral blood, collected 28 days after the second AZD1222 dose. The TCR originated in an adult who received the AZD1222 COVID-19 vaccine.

In DNA form, the CDR3 reads TGTGCCAGCAGCTTAAAAGATAACTATGGCTACACCTTC. Translation gives CASSLKDNYGYTF. The chain recombines TRBV7-2 with TRBJ1-2; unclear D gene. Deletions cut 2 bases from V and 1 base from J, with 5 bases between. The CDR3 has 13 residues. CDR1 is SGHTA and CDR2 is FQGNSA in the germline V gene. Filled out from reference TRBV7-2 and TRBJ1-2, the complete variable domain reads GAGVSQSPSNKVTEKGKDVELRCDPISGHTALYWYRQSLGQGLEFLIYFQGNSAPDKSGLPSDRFSAERTGGSVSTLTIQRTQQEDSAVYLCASSLKDNYGYTFGSGTRLTVV.